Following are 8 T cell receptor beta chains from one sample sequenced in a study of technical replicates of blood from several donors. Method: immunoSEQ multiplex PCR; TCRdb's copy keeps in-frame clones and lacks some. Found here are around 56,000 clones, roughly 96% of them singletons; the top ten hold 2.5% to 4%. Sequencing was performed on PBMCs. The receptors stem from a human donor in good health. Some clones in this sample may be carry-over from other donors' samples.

The CDR3 region is CASSQDPKAGGVSGELFF. The CDR3 DNA sequence: TGCGCCAGCAGCCAAGACCCAAAGGCGGGCGGGGTCTCCGGGGAGCTGTTTTTT. V and J are TRBV4-3 and TRBJ2-2, with a possible D match to TRBD2 (6 bases). This CDR3 is 18 amino acids long. The V and J ends lost 0 bases and 6 bases respectively, with 20 bases between them. The germline V gene encodes CDR1 LGHNA and CDR2 YSLEER.

CDR3 protein: CASSTRDTNTGELFF. The CDR3, as DNA: TGTGCCAGCAGCACCCGGGACACCAACACCGGGGAGCTGTTTTTT. The chain employs TRBV11-3 and TRBJ2-2; a weak D match, TRBD1 (6 bases). CDR1 is SGHNT and CDR2 is YENEEA in the germline V gene. The CDR3 sequence is 15 residues long. Trimming shortened V by 5 bases and J by 2 bases, and 12 bases separated the two germline ends.

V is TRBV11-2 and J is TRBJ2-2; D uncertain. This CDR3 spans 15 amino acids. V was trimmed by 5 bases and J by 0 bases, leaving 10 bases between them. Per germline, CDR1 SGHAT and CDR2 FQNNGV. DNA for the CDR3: TGTGCCAGCAGCCCAGGAATCCCGAACACCGGGGAGCTGTTTTTT. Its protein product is CASSPGIPNTGELFF.

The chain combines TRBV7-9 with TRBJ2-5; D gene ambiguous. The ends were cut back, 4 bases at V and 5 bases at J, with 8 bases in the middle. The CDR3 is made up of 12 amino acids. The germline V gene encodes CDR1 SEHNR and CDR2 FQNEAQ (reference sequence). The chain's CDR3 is CASSWAPETQYF. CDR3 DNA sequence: TGTGCCAGCAGCTGGGCTCCCGAGACCCAGTACTTC.

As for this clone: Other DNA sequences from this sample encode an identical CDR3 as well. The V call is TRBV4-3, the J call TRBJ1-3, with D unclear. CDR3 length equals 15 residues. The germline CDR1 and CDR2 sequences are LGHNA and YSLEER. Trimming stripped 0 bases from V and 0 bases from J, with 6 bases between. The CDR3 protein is CASSQERGSGNTIYF. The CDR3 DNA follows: TGCGCCAGCAGCCAAGAGAGAGGCTCTGGAAACACCATATATTTT.

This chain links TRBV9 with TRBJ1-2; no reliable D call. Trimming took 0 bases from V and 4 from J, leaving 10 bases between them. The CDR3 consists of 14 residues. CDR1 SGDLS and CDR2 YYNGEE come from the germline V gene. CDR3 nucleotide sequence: TGTGCCAGCAGCGTAGAGCTGGGAGGCTATGGCTACACCTTC. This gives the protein CASSVELGGYGYTF.

CDR3 sequence reads: CASAWGTGNYGYTF. The CDR3 region has the DNA TGTGCCAGCGCCTGGGGCACCGGCAACTATGGCTACACCTTC. The rearrangement uses TRBV6-1 and TRBJ1-2; maybe TRBD1 (5 bases). V lost 8 bases and J lost 2, with 15 bases in between. Germline lookup yields CDR1 MNHNS and CDR2 SASEGT. The CDR3 covers 14 residues.

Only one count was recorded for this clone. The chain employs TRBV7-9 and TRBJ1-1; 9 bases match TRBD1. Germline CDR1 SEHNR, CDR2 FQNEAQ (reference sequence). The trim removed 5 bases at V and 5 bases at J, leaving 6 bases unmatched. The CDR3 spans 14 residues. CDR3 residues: CASSPDRGGTEAFF. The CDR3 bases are TGTGCCAGCAGCCCAGACAGGGGGGGGACTGAAGCTTTCTTT. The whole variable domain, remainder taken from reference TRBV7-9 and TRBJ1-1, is DTGVSQNPRHKITKRGQNVTFRCDPISEHNRLYWYRQTLGQGPEFLTYFQNEAQLEKSRLLSDRFSAERPKGSFSTLEIQRTEQGDSAMYLCASSPDRGGTEAFFGQGTRLTVV.